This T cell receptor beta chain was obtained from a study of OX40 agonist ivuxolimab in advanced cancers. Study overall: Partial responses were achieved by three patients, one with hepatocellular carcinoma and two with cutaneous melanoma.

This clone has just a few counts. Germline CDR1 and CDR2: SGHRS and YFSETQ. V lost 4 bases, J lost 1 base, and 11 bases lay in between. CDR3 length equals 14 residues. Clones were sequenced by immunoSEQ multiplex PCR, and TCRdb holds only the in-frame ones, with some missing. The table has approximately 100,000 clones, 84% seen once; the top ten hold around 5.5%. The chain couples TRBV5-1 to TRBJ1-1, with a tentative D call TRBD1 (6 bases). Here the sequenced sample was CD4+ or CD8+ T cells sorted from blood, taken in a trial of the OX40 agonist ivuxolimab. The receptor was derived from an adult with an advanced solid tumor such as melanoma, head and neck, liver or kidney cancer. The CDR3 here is CASSVGQSNTEAFF. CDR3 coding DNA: TGCGCCAGCAGCGTCGGACAGTCGAACACTGAAGCTTTCTTT.